Below, one T cell receptor beta chain is given with its context. Its specific antigen is unknown. Within one base of it there is no much larger clone, and no base qualities were kept. Genomic DNA was extracted with the Qiagen DNeasy kit from unsorted PBMCs and from negatively selected CD4+ and CD8+ fractions. Using primers that anneal to V and J segments, immunoSEQ multiplex PCR amplified the TCR beta CDR3 regions. A synthetic immune receptor repertoire was used to minimize amplification bias, and remaining bias was computationally removed after sequencing. As for the authors' bioinformatics: Custom Python scripts were used to quantify repertoire diversity as the Shannon entropy index. The unsorted, CD4+ and CD8+ repertoires were each analyzed separately, with the exception of combined analyses, where CD4+ and CD8+ sequences were merged in silico. Clonal expansion was defined as a frequency increase of at least 2-fold after treatment compared with C1D1, and clones undetected at baseline were assigned a pseudocount of 0.5. Singleton clones were defined as clones with 0 or 1 copy at C1D1, and non-singleton clones were defined as clones with 2 or more copies. Clones expanded in unsorted samples were assigned a CD4+, CD8+ or unknown annotation through matching of protein sequences in sorted samples from the same patient. Diversity changes from C1D1 to C4D1 were tested in paired samples using Wilcoxon tests. The table was pulled from immuneACCESS by TCRdb, which kept in-frame rearrangements only. Such tables lose some clones; where checked, under half of the loss comes from unresolved V genes, and the rest has no known cause. Clonal size and the V and J genes are those of that table, whereas D and trimming came from the DNA. The sample yields 64,000 or so clones; over 85% were counted once. 8% of the sample comes from the top ten.

The data stem from a study of PD-1 blockade in classical Hodgkin lymphoma (dated by TCRdb to 2018 to 2020). Study-level background: Nivolumab dosing was 3 mg/kg intravenously every 2 weeks, continuing until either disease progression or unacceptable toxicity. To define a peripheral blood immune signature of response to PD-1 blockade in classical Hodgkin lymphoma, the study combined TCR beta sequencing with CyTOF.

Findings and caveats that apply to the study as a whole: CD4+ but not CD8+ TCR diversity rose significantly by C4D1 (p=0.0027 vs p=0.16), most apparent in complete responders (p=0.02). The study covered only a single clinical trial cohort, and the causes of the repertoire differences, possibly disease activity or prior therapy, were still not defined. Diversity was lower in patients who began nivolumab less than 1 year after ASCT, so these patients were left out of later analyses to avoid confounding by immune reconstitution. Newly diagnosed patients were reported to have lower baseline TCR diversity than healthy donors, and relapsed/refractory patients were reported to have lower baseline TCR diversity still. Trial patients achieving complete response had baseline diversity similar to newly diagnosed patients, whereas partial responders and progressors had significantly lower diversity.

According to the study, the label for this sample's time point signals: cycle 4 day 1 (C4D1), after less than seven weeks of nivolumab. All trial patients had relapsed after autologous stem cell transplantation, with cohorts A, B and C differing in prior brentuximab vedotin exposure. The trial cohort was composed of approximately 56 patients with relapsed/refractory classical Hodgkin lymphoma, for whom complete response, partial response or progressive disease was recorded as best overall response. In the multi-cohort phase II CheckMate 205 trial, trial patients received single-agent nivolumab. An independent review committee assessed best overall response by applying the 2007 International Working Group response criteria. Trial PBMCs were collected immediately before nivolumab initiation (C1D1) and during therapy at cycle 2 day 1 and cycle 4 day 1. Peripheral blood was collected in 8 mL Vacutainer Cell Preparation Tubes, from which PBMCs were isolated by centrifugation and then cryopreserved.

Sequences MDHEN (CDR1) and SYDVKM (CDR2) are obtained from the germline V gene. The CDR3, cysteine through phenylalanine, is 15 amino acids long. Only the CDR3 DNA is retained, 45 bases long and in frame from the first base. The V end loses 2 bases and the J end loses 0 bases, and a stretch of 11 bases separates them. The sequence joins TRBV28 to TRBJ2-7; the D gene cannot be resolved reliably. The material sequenced was peripheral blood mononuclear cells (PBMCs), taken before the fourth cycle of nivolumab. This clonotype originated in a human donor with classical Hodgkin lymphoma. The CDR3 reads as follows: CASSLGIGTSYEQYF. The nucleotide sequence reads TGTGCCAGCAGTTTAGGTATCGGTACCTCCTACGAGCAGTACTTC.